This entry lists 32 T cell receptor beta chains sequenced from one sample in a study of graft-versus-host responses after intestinal transplantation. No antigen is known for these receptors. Sequencing was performed with immunoSEQ multiplex PCR; in TCRdb, only in-frame clones are kept and a portion is missing. In the table there are tens of thousands of clones, around 95% of which are singletons. The source was unstimulated CD8+ T cells sorted from spleen or lymph node cells, collected before transplant. The receptors shown here come from a human donor who was the organ donor for an intestinal transplant.

The CDR3 is CASSLASRGNTEAFF. DNA of the CDR3: TGTGCCAGCAGCTTGGCCTCCAGGGGAAACACTGAAGCTTTCTTT. The chain joins TRBV5-4 to TRBJ1-1; D is perhaps TRBD1 (6 bases). The CDR3 extends over 15 amino acids. The germline V and J ends were trimmed by 0 bases and 2 bases, with 11 bases remaining between them. CDR1 and CDR2 from the germline V gene are SGHNT and YYREEE (reference sequence).

The chain links TRBV5-6 to TRBJ1-1, with TRBD1 matching over 9 bases. The CDR3 has 13 residues. V gave up 3 bases and J gave up 3 bases; unmatched junction bases: 0. Germline loops: CDR1 SGHDT, CDR2 YYEEEE. This CDR3 reads CASSWTGDTEAFF. CDR3 nucleotides: TGTGCCAGCAGCTGGACAGGGGACACTGAAGCTTTCTTT. The full variable domain, in which reference TRBV5-6 and TRBJ1-1 provide the parts outside the CDR3, is DAGVTQSPTHLIKTRGQQVTLRCSPKSGHDTVSWYQQALGQGPQFIFQYYEEEERQRGNFPDRFSGHQFPNYSSELNVNALLLGDSALYLCASSWTGDTEAFFGQGTRLTVV.

The rearrangement joins TRBV5-4 to TRBJ1-1; D possibly corresponds to TRBD1 (6 bases). V gave up 2 bases and J gave up 3 bases, with 14 bases separating them. Germline CDR1 SGHNT, CDR2 YYREEE (reference sequence). The CDR3 covers 15 residues. The CDR3 DNA reads as TGTGCCAGCAGCTTTCAACAGGGCTTAGACACTGAAGCTTTCTTT. Translated: CASSFQQGLDTEAFF.

This clone was seen a single time. The V call is TRBV5-6, the J call TRBJ2-1, with unresolved D. V lost 2 bases to trimming and J lost 7 bases, with 7 bases between them. The CDR3 has 12 residues. Germline V gene sequence: CDR1 SGHDT, CDR2 YYEEEE. The CDR3 spells CASSFLKNEQFF. CDR3 coding DNA: TGTGCCAGCAGCTTTTTGAAAAATGAGCAGTTCTTC.

The V call is TRBV15, the J call TRBJ2-3, with 11 bases identical to TRBD2. The CDR3 loop spans 15 amino acids. With V trimmed by 5 bases and J by 6 bases, 7 bases remained unmatched. Per the germline V gene, CDR1 is LNHNV and CDR2 is YYDKDF (reference sequence). CDR3 nucleotides: TGTGCCACCAGCGGAACTAGCGGGGGTCTGGATACGCAGTATTTT. The encoded protein is CATSGTSGGLDTQYF.

The rearrangement uses TRBV7-8 and TRBJ2-1; D is unresolved. Germline V CDR1 and CDR2: SGHVS, FQNEAQ. This CDR3 has 11 residues. Trimming took off 5 bases at V and 5 bases at J, with 4 bases between the two ends. The DNA of the CDR3 is TGTGCCAGCAGCGGTAACAATGAGCAGTTCTTC. Translated: CASSGNNEQFF.

The chain combines TRBV9 with TRBJ1-6; D is possibly TRBD1 (6 bases). The CDR3 loop spans 15 amino acids. CDR1 is SGDLS, CDR2 YYNGEE, per germline. V lost 3 bases, J lost 5 bases, and 12 bases lay in between. CDR3 protein: CASSAQGQNNSPLHF. CDR3 bases: TGTGCCAGCAGCGCCCAGGGGCAAAATAATTCACCCCTCCACTTT.

The V call is TRBV7-9, the J call TRBJ1-4; D might be TRBD1 (5 bases). The CDR3 spans 16 residues. The germline V gene has CDR1 SEHNR and CDR2 FQNEAQ (reference sequence). The germline V and J ends were trimmed by 5 bases and 4 bases, with 17 bases remaining between them. The CDR3 sequence is CASSPTTWGRNEKLFF. Written as DNA, the CDR3 is TGTGCCAGCAGCCCGACGACCTGGGGCCGTAATGAAAAACTGTTTTTT.

This chain links TRBV5-1 with TRBJ1-1, with D possibly matching TRBD1 (6 bases). Deletions cut 4 bases from V and 2 bases from J, with 18 bases between. The germline CDR1 and CDR2 sequences are SGHRS and YFSETQ. The CDR3 totals 16 residues. The CDR3 here is CASSMTTGRGNTEAFF. Written as DNA, the CDR3 is TGCGCCAGCAGCATGACCACAGGGCGGGGAAACACTGAAGCTTTCTTT.

This sequence joins TRBV19 and TRBJ1-5, with D uncertain. CDR3 length equals 17 residues. Germline V CDR1 and CDR2: LNHDA, SQIVND (reference sequence). V gave up 1 base and J gave up 0 bases, with 13 bases separating them. CDR3 DNA: TGTGCCAGTAGTATAGTCCCTGGGAGTTATAGCAATCAGCCCCAGCATTTT. It is translated as CASSIVPGSYSNQPQHF.

This clone appeared a few times. The chain links TRBV10-3 to TRBJ2-2; perhaps TRBD2 as D (7 bases). Deletions cut 11 bases from V and 6 bases from J, with 16 bases between. The CDR3 length is 13 residues. Per the germline V gene, CDR1 is ENHRY and CDR2 is SYGVKD. The DNA of the CDR3 is TGTGCCTTCTACAGGGAGGGATCCGGGGAGCTGTTTTTT. It translates to CAFYREGSGELFF.

This sequence joins TRBV4-1 and TRBJ2-3; D is undetermined. The CDR3 is 14 amino acids. In germline, CDR1 is MGHRA, CDR2 YSYEKL. V was cut by 1 base and J by 4 bases, with 9 bases left in between. CDR3 nucleotides: TGCGCCAGCAGCCAAGTCCACACAGCAGATACGCAGTATTTT. Amino acids: CASSQVHTADTQYF.

This clone was recorded only once. The chain recombines TRBV27 with TRBJ2-5, with TRBD2 matching over 11 bases. The CDR3 covers 17 residues. The V and J ends lost 1 base and 1 base, in that order; junction bases with no gene match: 5. The V gene's germline CDR1 is MNHEY and CDR2 SMNVEV (reference sequence). Written as DNA, the CDR3 is TGTGCCAGCAGTTTATTGGCGACTAGCGGGGCCCAAGAGACCCAGTACTTC. Protein: CASSLLATSGAQETQYF.

The V and J genes are TRBV9 and TRBJ1-2; the D is unclear. The CDR3 is made up of 16 amino acids. With 4 bases removed from V and 2 bases from J, the gap between germline ends came to 18 bases. Per germline, CDR1 SGDLS and CDR2 YYNGEE. DNA for the CDR3: TGTGCCAGCAGCCCAACAGTCGGAGCAACAAACTATGGCTACACCTTC. Amino acid sequence: CASSPTVGATNYGYTF.

V is TRBV4-2 and J is TRBJ2-1; D might be TRBD2 (6 bases). V was trimmed by 0 bases and J by 1 base, leaving 10 bases between them. CDR1 is LGHNA, CDR2 YNFKEQ, per germline. The CDR3 consists of 16 residues. The CDR3 nucleotides read TGTGCCAGCAGCCAAGAAGTAGCGGAATCCTACAATGAGCAGTTCTTC. Translating it yields CASSQEVAESYNEQFF.

The chain employs TRBV28 and TRBJ2-7, with 9 bases matching TRBD1. V lost 3 bases and J lost 1; bases outside the gene matches: 7. This CDR3 region has 16 residues. Germline V CDR1 and CDR2: MDHEN, SYDVKM. This CDR3 reads CASSFRWGQGSYEQYF. For the CDR3, the DNA is TGTGCCAGCAGTTTTAGGTGGGGACAGGGTTCCTACGAGCAGTACTTC.

This chain uses TRBV30 with TRBJ2-2; no reliable D call. The CDR3 spans 14 residues. The germline V gene has CDR1 GTSNPN and CDR2 SVGIG (reference sequence). V lost 0 bases and J 6 bases, leaving 11 bases between the germline ends. CDR3 protein: CAWSVGGFAGELFF. As DNA, the CDR3 is TGTGCCTGGAGTGTTGGTGGGTTTGCCGGGGAGCTGTTTTTT. Drawing the rest from reference TRBV30 and TRBJ2-2, the complete variable domain is SQTIHQWPATLVQPVGSPLSLECTVEGTSNPNLYWYRQAAGRGLQLLFYSVGIGQISSEVPQNLSASRPQDRQFILSSKKLLLSDSGFYLCAWSVGGFAGELFFGEGSRLTVL.

The rearrangement links TRBV2 to TRBJ1-1; 7 bases line up with TRBD1. Germline CDR1 and CDR2: SNHLY and FYNNEI. This CDR3 is built from 14 residues. With 7 bases clipped from V and 3 bases from J, the junction kept 8 bases outside the gene matches. DNA for the CDR3: TGTGCCAGCACAAGGACAGGAGGGGACACTGAAGCTTTCTTT. Its translation is CASTRTGGDTEAFF.

This sequence joins TRBV9 and TRBJ2-2, with 10 positions matching TRBD2. The length of the CDR3 is 16 residues. J lost 6 bases, V lost 0 bases, and 5 bases had no gene match. Germline CDR1 and CDR2: SGDLS and YYNGEE. CDR3 sequence reads: CASSVDSGGAPGELFF. As DNA, the CDR3 is TGTGCCAGCAGCGTAGACAGCGGGGGGGCCCCCGGGGAGCTGTTTTTT.

The chain uses TRBV18 and TRBJ1-2, with D uncertain. V was shortened by 2 bases and J by 4 bases, with 17 bases between the two germline ends. CDR1 is KGHSH and CDR2 is LQKENI in the germline V gene. CDR3 length equals 16 residues. CDR3 loop: CASSPGSGLGSYGYTF. The CDR3 nucleotides are TGTGCCAGCTCACCAGGGAGTGGGCTAGGAAGCTATGGCTACACCTTC.

The chain carries TRBV27 and TRBJ2-7; D ambiguous. Germline assignment: CDR1 MNHEY and CDR2 SMNVEV (reference sequence). Deletions cut 8 bases from V and 3 bases from J, with 8 bases between. The CDR3 runs 11 residues. CDR3 bases: TGTGCCAGCGCGAAGGGCTACGAGCAGTACTTC. Translating it yields CASAKGYEQYF.

Comment on this clone: The sample contains more than one DNA sequence encoding this CDR3. CDR3 residues: CASSLAGPRAYEQYF. DNA of the CDR3: TGTGCCAGCAGCTTAGCTGGACCGAGAGCCTACGAGCAGTACTTC. The chain joins TRBV7-9 to TRBJ2-7; unclear D gene. Germline CDR1 SEHNR, CDR2 FQNEAQ (reference sequence). This CDR3 has 15 amino acids. V was clipped by 0 bases and J by 2 bases, with 11 bases between them.

V and J are TRBV27 and TRBJ2-2; TRBD1 might be the D (6 bases). Germline CDR1 is MNHEY and CDR2 is SMNVEV (reference sequence). The CDR3 contains 17 residues. V was shortened by 4 bases and J by 2 bases, with 17 bases between the two germline ends. CDR3 nucleotide sequence: TGTGCCAGCAGTTCCGGAAACAGGGTAGTTAACACCGGGGAGCTGTTTTTT. Amino acids: CASSSGNRVVNTGELFF.

This clone was seen once. The genes are TRBV7-9 and TRBJ2-5; 10 bases fit TRBD1. The CDR3 contains 17 residues. V trimming: 2 bases; J trimming: 4 bases; junction bases outside the gene matches: 10. The germline V gene encodes CDR1 SEHNR and CDR2 FQNEAQ (reference sequence). In DNA form, the CDR3 reads TGTGCCAGCAGCTTATCCCCGGGACAGGGGTTCCGAGAGACCCAGTACTTC. Protein sequence: CASSLSPGQGFRETQYF. The full variable domain, in which reference TRBV7-9 and TRBJ2-5 provide the parts outside the CDR3, is DTGVSQNPRHKITKRGQNVTFRCDPISEHNRLYWYRQTLGQGPEFLTYFQNEAQLEKSRLLSDRFSAERPKGSFSTLEIQRTEQGDSAMYLCASSLSPGQGFRETQYFGPGTRLLVL.

This chain uses TRBV2 with TRBJ1-4, with no clear D. Germline values: CDR1 SNHLY, CDR2 FYNNEI. V lost 10 bases to trimming and J lost 8 bases, with 17 bases between them. This CDR3 region has 13 residues. The CDR3 loop reads CATVGQASEKLFF. DNA of the CDR3: TGTGCCACCGTAGGCCAGGCCAGCGAAAAACTGTTTTTT.

The rearrangement links TRBV4-3 to TRBJ1-2; TRBD1 aligns across 8 bases. This CDR3 is 15 amino acids long. V lost 4 bases to trimming and J lost 4 bases; unmatched junction nucleotides: 8. In germline, CDR1 is LGHNA, CDR2 YSLEER. This chain's CDR3 is CASSPGQGGPYGYTF. The DNA for the CDR3 is TGCGCCAGCAGCCCCGGACAGGGCGGCCCCTATGGCTACACCTTC.

This chain joins TRBV13 and TRBJ2-1; 16 bases are a match to TRBD2. V lost 3 bases, J lost 0 bases, and 2 bases stayed unmatched. The CDR3 extends over 18 amino acids. Germline CDR1 reads PRHDT; CDR2 reads FYEKMQ (reference sequence). The DNA of the CDR3 is TGTGCCAGCAGCTTGGGACTAGCGGGGGGGCCCTCCTACAATGAGCAGTTCTTC. Translated, it gives CASSLGLAGGPSYNEQFF.

CDR3 loop: CAIKGGGLSYNEQFF. DNA of the CDR3: TGTGCCATCAAGGGAGGGGGCCTCTCCTACAATGAGCAGTTCTTC. This chain links TRBV10-3 with TRBJ2-1; the D call may be TRBD1 or TRBD2 (7 bases each). CDR3 length: 15 amino acids. Germline V lookup: CDR1 ENHRY, CDR2 SYGVKD. Trimming took off 7 bases at V and 0 bases at J, with 13 bases between the two ends.

The CDR3 sequence is CASSEPVNTEAFF. Here the CDR3 DNA reads TGTGCCAGCAGTGAACCGGTGAACACTGAAGCTTTCTTT. The chain has TRBV6-5 and TRBJ1-1; D call uncertain. The V and J ends lost 5 bases and 0 bases respectively, with 7 bases between them. CDR3 length equals 13 residues. CDR1 is MNHEY and CDR2 is SVGAGI in the germline V gene.

V gene TRBV19 combines with J gene TRBJ1-1; TRBD1 matches 7 bases. The CDR3 extends over 15 amino acids. CDR1 is LNHDA, CDR2 SQIVND, per germline (reference sequence). J was trimmed by 1 base and V by 4 bases; bases with no gene match: 6. The CDR3 region is CASSTPRTGNTEAFF. The CDR3 bases are TGTGCCAGTAGTACCCCTAGGACAGGGAACACTGAAGCTTTCTTT.

The chain employs TRBV4-1 and TRBJ2-3; TRBD1 might be the D (7 bases). V was cut by 4 bases and J by 3 bases, with 20 bases left in between. The CDR3 spans 17 residues. The germline CDR1 and CDR2 sequences are MGHRA and YSYEKL. The CDR3 here is CASSLGWGDSRTDTQYF. CDR3 sequence (DNA): TGCGCCAGCAGCCTAGGTTGGGGGGACAGCAGAACAGATACGCAGTATTTT.

This chain links TRBV4-1 with TRBJ1-2; 10 bases are a match to TRBD1. Germline V gene sequence: CDR1 MGHRA, CDR2 YSYEKL. The V and J ends lost 3 bases and 7 bases, in that order; junction bases with no gene match: 11. The CDR3 runs 16 residues. In DNA, the CDR3 is TGCGCCAGCAGCCACCTACCGGGACAGGGGAATCGTGGCTACACCTTC. This encodes CASSHLPGQGNRGYTF.